This record concerns one TCR beta chain sequence. Its target is not known. This sample was included in a study of T cell responses to AZD1222 COVID-19 vaccine. After removal of 4 bases from V and 4 bases from J, the junction contained 3 bases not matched to a gene. The CDR3 has 14 residues. CDR1 and CDR2 (germline): SNHLY, FYNNEI. Regarding the study as a whole: Repertoires were obtained solely post-peak T cell response. Nearly half of the spike-specific TCRs reportedly recognize variant regions that carry no mutations. Spike-wide coverage was observed for vaccine-associated CD4 TCRs, with dominant responses at 160-218 and 743-854.

Sequencing was performed with immunoSEQ multiplex PCR; in TCRdb, only in-frame clones are kept and a portion is missing. In the table there are 130,000 to 150,000 clones, 89% of which are singletons. This TCR came from an adult who received the AZD1222 COVID-19 vaccine. Specimen: peripheral blood, collected 28 days after the second AZD1222 dose. The chain links TRBV2 to TRBJ1-5; 8 nucleotides match TRBD1. The CDR3 nucleotides read TGTGCCAGCAGTGGCGACAGGGGAAATCAGCCCCAGCATTTT. As protein: CASSGDRGNQPQHF. The full variable domain, with the rest looked up from reference TRBV2 and TRBJ1-5, is EPEVTQTPSHQVTQMGQEVILRCVPISNHLYFYWYRQILGQKVEFLVSFYNNEISEKSEIFDDQFSVERPDGSNFTLKIRSTKLEDSAMYFCASSGDRGNQPQHFGDGTRLSIL.